Below are 20 T cell receptor beta chains sequenced from a single sample in a study of T cell responses to AZD1222 COVID-19 vaccine. Repertoires were generated with immunoSEQ multiplex PCR, while TCRdb's copy carries only in-frame clones and drops some. The sample has about 94,000 clones, 90% seen once. This material consisted of peripheral blood, taken on day 0 of AZD1222 vaccination. The receptors come from an adult in good health.

The V and J genes are TRBV3-1 (or the pseudogene TRBV3-2) and TRBJ1-2; 9 bases match TRBD1. The V gene end was trimmed by 4 bases and the J gene end by 2 bases; junction bases not matched to a gene: 2. The CDR3 consists of 14 residues. Germline V CDR1 and CDR2: LGHDT, YNNKEL (reference sequence). The CDR3 loop is CASSLGQGNYGYTF. The CDR3 nucleotides are TGTGCCAGCAGCCTGGGACAGGGCAACTATGGCTACACCTTC.

J is TRBJ2-1 and V is TRBV5-1; D call uncertain. CDR3 length equals 12 residues. CDR1 is SGHRS and CDR2 is YFSETQ in the germline V gene. Trimming took off 0 bases at V and 7 bases at J, with 5 bases between the two ends. CDR3 loop: CASSLAENEQFF. The CDR3, as DNA: TGCGCCAGCAGCTTGGCAGAGAATGAGCAGTTCTTC.

The genes are TRBV10-3 and TRBJ2-7; 8 bases map to TRBD2. V shed 5 bases and J 6 bases; nucleotides not matched to a gene: 12. From germline, CDR1 is ENHRY and CDR2 SYGVKD. This CDR3 spans 15 amino acids. CDR3 coding DNA: TGTGCCATCAGTCCTCGACCGGGACTAGAGGCCGAGCAGTACTTC. This gives the protein CAISPRPGLEAEQYF.

The chain carries TRBV5-1 and TRBJ2-1, with TRBD1 matching 8 bases. The CDR3 has 13 amino acids. The germline CDR1 and CDR2 sequences are SGHRS and YFSETQ. After removal of 3 bases from V and 12 bases from J, the junction contained 8 bases not matched to a gene. The CDR3 nucleotides read TGCGCCAGCAGCTCCGATGCAGGGGGCGCGCAGTTCTTC. Amino acid sequence: CASSSDAGGAQFF.

This rearrangement joins TRBV7-3 to TRBJ2-5, with 15 bases that match TRBD2. Germline CDR1 SGHTA, CDR2 FQGTGA. CDR3 length equals 17 residues. Trimming at V came to 3 bases and at J to 7 bases, leaving 9 bases not matched to a gene. The CDR3 DNA is TGTGCCAGCAGCTTCGGGACTAGCGGGGGGCCGGACGGGACCCAGTACTTC. Translated: CASSFGTSGGPDGTQYF.

The V and J genes are TRBV5-1 and TRBJ2-3, with D possibly matching TRBD2 (5 bases). The CDR3 extends over 15 amino acids. V was clipped by 2 bases and J by 0 bases, with 10 bases between them. The germline CDR1 and CDR2 sequences are SGHRS and YFSETQ. CDR3 sequence reads: CASSFPSGSTDTQYF. The DNA for the CDR3 is TGCGCCAGCAGCTTTCCCAGCGGTAGCACAGATACGCAGTATTTT.

Only a few counts were recorded for this clone. The V call is TRBV6-2 or TRBV6-3, the J call TRBJ2-1, with D uncertain. V lost 4 bases to trimming and J lost 4 bases, with 14 bases between them. This CDR3 has 15 amino acids. Germline V gene lookup returns CDR1 MNHEY and CDR2 SVGEGT. CDR3: CASSSSAWQYNEQFF. The DNA for the CDR3 is TGTGCCAGCAGTTCCTCGGCCTGGCAGTACAATGAGCAGTTCTTC.

The chain carries TRBV7-3 and TRBJ2-6; D perhaps matches TRBD1 (6 bases). This CDR3 is built from 15 residues. The V end lost 4 bases, the J end lost 3 bases, and 10 bases lay between the germline ends. Germline-derived CDR1 and CDR2 are SGHTA and FQGTGA. CDR3 protein: CASSSQGNGANVLTF. CDR3 coding DNA: TGTGCCAGCAGCTCGCAGGGGAATGGGGCCAACGTCCTGACTTTC.

The chain joins TRBV24-1 to TRBJ2-5; D not resolved. Germline V CDR1 and CDR2: KGHDR, SFDVKD. CDR3 length equals 20 residues. V was clipped by 3 bases and J by 5 bases, with 30 bases between them. The CDR3: CATSDPNLYPLYTDGETQYF. CDR3 sequence (DNA): TGTGCCACCAGTGATCCCAACTTGTACCCTTTGTACACCGACGGGGAGACCCAGTACTTC.

This clone turned up a few times. The gene calls are TRBV27 and TRBJ1-2; TRBD1 is a possible D gene (5 bases). Trimming stripped 6 bases from V and 7 bases from J, with 18 bases between. In germline, CDR1 is MNHEY, CDR2 SMNVEV (reference sequence). There are 14 residues in the CDR3. As DNA, the CDR3 is TGTGCCAGCAGGCCCTATGGGACGGCGGGTGGCTACACCTTC. Amino acids: CASRPYGTAGGYTF.

The chain carries TRBV11-1 and TRBJ1-1; a weak D match, TRBD1 (6 bases). The CDR3 runs to 13 residues. CDR1 is SGHAT, CDR2 FQDESV, per germline (reference sequence). The V gene lost 0 bases and the J gene lost 10 bases, with 12 bases spanning the gap. The CDR3 DNA reads as TGTGCCAGCAGCTTAGCGTTGACAGGAAGAGCTTTCTTT. It translates to CASSLALTGRAFF.

V usage is TRBV19 and J usage is TRBJ1-1, with D uncertain. The length of the CDR3 is 15 residues. The germline V gene encodes CDR1 LNHDA and CDR2 SQIVND (reference sequence). V gave up 0 bases and J gave up 1 base, with 9 bases separating them. CDR3 in amino acids: CASSIDLAGNTEAFF. CDR3 bases: TGTGCCAGTAGTATAGATCTCGCCGGGAACACTGAAGCTTTCTTT.

The chain has TRBV14 and TRBJ1-2; D not certain. The CDR3 runs to 16 residues. With 5 bases removed from V and 3 bases from J, the gap between germline ends came to 19 bases. Germline V gene lookup returns CDR1 SGHDN and CDR2 FVKESK. In DNA, the CDR3 is TGTGCCAGCAGCACAAGAGGGAGCGGGATCCACTATGGCTACACCTTC. Translation gives CASSTRGSGIHYGYTF.

The chain's CDR3 is CASSIGQGAGGELFF. In DNA, the CDR3 is TGTGCCAGCAGTATCGGACAGGGGGCTGGCGGGGAGCTGTTTTTT. This rearrangement joins TRBV28 to TRBJ2-2, with 11 positions matching TRBD1. After removal of 5 bases from V and 7 bases from J, the junction contained 6 bases not matched to a gene. The CDR3 spans 15 residues. Germline assignment: CDR1 MDHEN and CDR2 SYDVKM.

This chain connects TRBV2 to TRBJ2-3; 7 nucleotides align to TRBD2. This CDR3 comprises 12 residues. CDR1 SNHLY and CDR2 FYNNEI come from the germline V gene. V lost 5 bases and J lost 6; bases outside the gene matches: 2. Written as DNA, the CDR3 is TGTGCCAGCAGTCCCGGGGGGGATACGCAGTATTTT. This codes for CASSPGGDTQYF.

The chain carries TRBV7-3 and TRBJ2-5; 9 bases line up with TRBD1. This CDR3 has 13 residues. Germline CDR1 SGHTA, CDR2 FQGTGA. Trimming removed 5 bases from V and 5 bases from J; junction bases left unmatched: 3. The CDR3 region is CASSRGQGETQYF. The CDR3, as DNA: TGTGCCAGCAGCCGCGGACAGGGGGAGACCCAGTACTTC.

The rearrangement uses TRBV15 and TRBJ1-3; D is uncertain. Germline CDR1 and CDR2: LNHNV and YYDKDF (reference sequence). This CDR3 comprises 14 residues. V was clipped by 1 base and J by 4 bases, with 8 bases between them. DNA of the CDR3: TGTGCCACCAGCAGAGGAGGGTACGGAAACACCATATATTTT. Amino acid sequence: CATSRGGYGNTIYF. Full variable domain (remainder filled in from reference TRBV15 and TRBJ1-3): DAMVIQNPRYQVTQFGKPVTLSCSQTLNHNVMYWYQQKSSQAPKLLFHYYDKDFNNEADTPDNFQSRRPNTSFCFLDIRSPGLGDTAMYLCATSRGGYGNTIYFGEGSWLTVV.

The chain uses TRBV12-3 or TRBV12-4 and TRBJ2-2; no reliable D call. Trimming shortened V by 8 bases and J by 3 bases, and 10 bases separated the two germline ends. This CDR3 region has 13 residues. As DNA, the CDR3 is TGTGCCAGCCGCTGGCAAGACACCGGGGAGCTGTTTTTT. Its translation is CASRWQDTGELFF.

V gene TRBV5-1 combines with J gene TRBJ2-4; 9 positions agree with TRBD2. V was clipped by 3 bases and J by 0 bases; unmatched bases: 7. The CDR3 has 17 residues. CDR1 and CDR2 (germline): SGHRS, YFSETQ. The CDR3 sequence: CASSSKTSGLAKNIQYF. In nucleotides, the CDR3 is TGCGCCAGCAGCTCGAAGACTAGCGGATTAGCCAAAAACATTCAGTACTTC.

The chain recombines TRBV12-3 or TRBV12-4 with TRBJ2-2; D perhaps matches TRBD1 (5 bases). The CDR3 is 12 residues long. V dropped 3 bases and J dropped 9 bases, with 8 bases sitting between them. CDR3 DNA: TGTGCCAGCAGTTTTGGGGCCCGGGAGCTGTTTTTT. Its protein is CASSFGARELFF.